Sequencing of this T cell receptor (beta chain) was carried out in a study of T cell repertoires in cytomegalovirus infection. In the study overall: Both CMV infection and a matching HLA type were indicated by public TCR beta signatures. Study results and caveats: Carriers of CMV plus the relevant HLA were identified by cumulative public TCR beta family frequency.

Via MiXCR, TCRdb re-called the reads, giving one row per CDR3 protein. The top ten clones hold about 16% of a sample with a few hundred thousand distinct CDR3 sequences, approximately 10% of them seen once. The germline V and J ends were trimmed by 6 bases and 0 bases, with 12 bases remaining between them. In germline, CDR1 is MNHGY, CDR2 SAAAGT. This CDR3 contains 14 residues. This clonotype was counted only a few times. Its antigen is not known. This clonotype was obtained from a human donor in good health (CMV status not recorded). Some clones in this sample may be carry-over from other donors' samples. What was sequenced was PBMCs. The chain employs TRBV6-8 and TRBJ2-7; D is uncertain. This CDR3 reads CASSQSLFSYEQYF. The CDR3 coding sequence is TGTGCCAGCAGCCAAAGCCTTTTCTCCTACGAGCAGTACTTC.